This TCR beta chain came from a study of human T cells and chemical hapten exposure. Study details: Each patient's scalp received weekly diphenylcyclopropenone throughout the approximately 24-week study. The study, taken as a whole, reports: With alopecia, donors may have immune responses unlike healthy people's.

Regarding this clonotype: Its antigen is not identified.

Sample time point: pre-sensitization, week 0. Noted treatment: therapeutic diphenylcyclopropenone sensitization with weekly scalp DPC. A single record per CDR3 protein comes from TCRdb applying MiXCR to the RACE reads. The sample includes approximately 180,000 distinct CDR3 sequences, around 30% seen only once; the top ten take 2.9%. V trimming: 5 bases; J trimming: 5 bases; junction bases outside the gene matches: 3. Germline-derived CDR1 and CDR2 are SEHNR and FQNEAQ (reference sequence). CDR3 size: 13 residues. The sequencing here drew on whole blood, taken in connection with sensitization to the hapten diphenylcyclopropenone (DPC). The genes are TRBV7-9 and TRBJ1-5; TRBD1 matches 7 bases. The clonotype was recovered from a woman aged 25 to 45 with alopecia areata. Some clones in this sample may be carry-over from other donors' samples. This CDR3 reads CASSATGDQPQHF. DNA of the CDR3: TGTGCCAGCAGCGCCACAGGGGATCAGCCCCAGCATTTT.